The sequence of this T cell receptor (beta chain) was determined in a study of blood T cell repertoires in COVID-19. Study at large: Specimens from acute and convalescent COVID-19 originated in the United States, Italy and Spain.

Germline values: CDR1 SGHTA, CDR2 FQGNSA. V dropped 7 bases and J dropped 0 bases, with 9 bases sitting between them. The CDR3 length is 13 residues. Assay used: immunoSEQ multiplex PCR; TCRdb lists only in-frame clones, some missing. The repertoire holds 150,000 to 200,000 clones, with 82% as singletons. Source material: PBMCs or T cells enriched from blood (not recorded which). V is TRBV7-2 and J is TRBJ1-1; the D is unclear. The sequence was collected from a woman aged 55-69 years with acute COVID-19. DNA for the CDR3: TGTGCCAGCACCCTGACAATGAACACTGAAGCTTTCTTT. Its protein is CASTLTMNTEAFF. Combining the CDR3 with reference TRBV7-2 and TRBJ1-1 gives the whole variable domain GAGVSQSPSNKVTEKGKDVELRCDPISGHTALYWYRQSLGQGLEFLIYFQGNSAPDKSGLPSDRFSAERTGGSVSTLTIQRTQQEDSAVYLCASTLTMNTEAFFGQGTRLTVV.